This TCR beta chain stems from a study of T cells in Graves' hyperthyroidism and ophthalmopathy. Amplification of TCR beta CDR3 regions used RNA as the template. The TCR CDR3 first-round RT-PCR relied on the HTBI primer set. TCRdb redid the calling of the multiplex PCR reads with MiXCR, one entry per CDR3 protein. The table records about 300,000 distinct CDR3 sequences, about 19% of them present only once. This clonotype appeared many times. The specimen was blood. The clonotype comes from a man aged 45-65 years with Graves' ophthalmopathy.

Here the CDR3 reads CASSSRNSYEQYF. CDR3 nucleotide sequence: TGTGCCAGCAGTTCGCGGAACTCCTACGAGCAGTACTTC. The chain employs TRBV6-1 and TRBJ2-7; unclear D gene. The CDR3 runs to 13 residues. Trimming cost V 5 bases and J 0 bases, with 8 bases left between them. Germline values: CDR1 MNHNS, CDR2 SASEGT.